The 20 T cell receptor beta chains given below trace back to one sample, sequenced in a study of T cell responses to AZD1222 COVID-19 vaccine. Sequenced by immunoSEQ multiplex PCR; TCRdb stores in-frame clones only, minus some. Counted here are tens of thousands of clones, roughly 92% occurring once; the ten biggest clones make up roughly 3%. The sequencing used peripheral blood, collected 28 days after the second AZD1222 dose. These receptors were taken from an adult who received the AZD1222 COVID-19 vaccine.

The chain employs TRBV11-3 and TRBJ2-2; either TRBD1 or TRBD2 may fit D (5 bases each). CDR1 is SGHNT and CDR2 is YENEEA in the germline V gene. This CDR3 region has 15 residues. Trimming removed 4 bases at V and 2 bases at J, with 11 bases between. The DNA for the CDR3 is TGTGCCAGCAGCTATGGGACCACCAACACCGGGGAGCTGTTTTTT. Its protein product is CASSYGTTNTGELFF.

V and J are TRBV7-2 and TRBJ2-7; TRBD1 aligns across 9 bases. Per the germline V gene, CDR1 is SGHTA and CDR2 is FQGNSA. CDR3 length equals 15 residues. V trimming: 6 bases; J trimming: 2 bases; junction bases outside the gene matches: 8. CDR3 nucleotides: TGTGCCAGCAGTTATATGGGACAGGGAGCCTACGAGCAGTACTTC. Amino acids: CASSYMGQGAYEQYF.

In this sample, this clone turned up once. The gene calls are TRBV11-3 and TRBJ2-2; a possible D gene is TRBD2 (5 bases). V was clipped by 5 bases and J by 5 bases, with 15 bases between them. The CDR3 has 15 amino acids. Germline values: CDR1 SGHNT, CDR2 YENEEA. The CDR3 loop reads CASSVRDLETGELFF. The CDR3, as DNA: TGTGCCAGCAGCGTACGGGATCTGGAGACCGGGGAGCTGTTTTTT. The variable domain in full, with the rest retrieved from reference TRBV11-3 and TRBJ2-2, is EAGVVQSPRYKIIEKKQPVAFWCNPISGHNTLYWYLQNLGQGPELLIRYENEEAVDDSQLPKDRFSAERLKGVDSTLKIQPAELGDSAVYLCASSVRDLETGELFFGEGSRLTVL.

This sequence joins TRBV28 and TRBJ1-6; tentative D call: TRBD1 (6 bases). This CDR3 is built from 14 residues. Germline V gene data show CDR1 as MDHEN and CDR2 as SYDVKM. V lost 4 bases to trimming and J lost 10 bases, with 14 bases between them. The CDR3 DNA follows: TGTGCCAGCAGTTCTCAACAGGGTTCCTCACCCCTCCACTTT. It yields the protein CASSSQQGSSPLHF.

CDR3 residues: CASSLYAFAEAFF. In DNA form, the CDR3 reads TGTGCCAGCAGCTTGTACGCTTTCGCTGAAGCTTTCTTT. The chain joins TRBV5-6 to TRBJ1-1; no reliable D call. Deletions cut 1 base from V and 6 bases from J, with 10 bases between. CDR3 length equals 13 residues. The germline V gene encodes CDR1 SGHDT and CDR2 YYEEEE.

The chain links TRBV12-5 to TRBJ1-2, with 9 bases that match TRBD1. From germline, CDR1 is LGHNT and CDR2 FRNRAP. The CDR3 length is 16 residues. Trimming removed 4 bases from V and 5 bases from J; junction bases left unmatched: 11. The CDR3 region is CASGSSSDRGGYGYTF. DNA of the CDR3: TGTGCTAGTGGTTCTTCATCGGACAGGGGAGGTTATGGCTACACCTTC. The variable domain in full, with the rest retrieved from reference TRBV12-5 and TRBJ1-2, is DARVTQTPRHKVTEMGQEVTMRCQPILGHNTVFWYRQTMMQGLELLAYFRNRAPLDDSGMPKDRFSAEMPDATLATLKIQPSEPRDSAVYFCASGSSSDRGGYGYTFGSGTRLTVV.

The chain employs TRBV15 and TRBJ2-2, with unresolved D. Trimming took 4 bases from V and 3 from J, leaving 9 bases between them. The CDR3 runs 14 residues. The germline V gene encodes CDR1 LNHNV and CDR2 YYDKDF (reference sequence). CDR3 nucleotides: TGTGCCACCAGCATAGGACGAGACACCGGGGAGCTGTTTTTT. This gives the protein CATSIGRDTGELFF.

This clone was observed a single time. DNA of the CDR3: TGCGCCAGCAGCCAACAGGAGGGCCATGGCTACACCTTC. As protein: CASSQQEGHGYTF. J is TRBJ1-2 and V is TRBV4-3, with unresolved D. Germline V gene data show CDR1 as LGHNA and CDR2 as YSLEER. This CDR3 comprises 13 residues. Trimming shortened V by 2 bases and J by 6 bases, and 10 bases separated the two germline ends.

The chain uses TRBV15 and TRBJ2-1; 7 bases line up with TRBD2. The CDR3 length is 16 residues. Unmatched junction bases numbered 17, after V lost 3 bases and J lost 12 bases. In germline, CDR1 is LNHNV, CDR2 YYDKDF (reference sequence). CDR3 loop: CATSSPGGYEGLRQFF. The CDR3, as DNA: TGTGCCACCAGCAGCCCCGGGGGGTACGAAGGGCTAAGGCAGTTCTTC.

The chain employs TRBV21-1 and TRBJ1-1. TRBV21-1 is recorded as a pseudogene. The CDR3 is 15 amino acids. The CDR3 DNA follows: TGTGCCAGCAGAGGGCGAGGGACTCGGCCACCTGAAGCTTTCTTT. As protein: CASRGRGTRPPEAFF.

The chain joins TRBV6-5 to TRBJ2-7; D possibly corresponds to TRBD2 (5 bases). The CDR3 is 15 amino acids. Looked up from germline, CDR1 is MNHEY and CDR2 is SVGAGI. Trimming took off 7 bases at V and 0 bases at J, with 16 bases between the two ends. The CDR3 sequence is CASTREGGPSYEQYF. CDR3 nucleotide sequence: TGTGCCAGCACCAGAGAGGGCGGTCCCTCCTACGAGCAGTACTTC.

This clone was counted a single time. The CDR3 nucleotides are TGCGCCAGCAGCTTGGGGGGTAGGGCCGAGACCCAGTACTTC. It translates to CASSLGGRAETQYF. The rearrangement uses TRBV5-1 and TRBJ2-5, with D hard to call. The CDR3 runs to 14 residues. CDR1 is SGHRS, CDR2 YFSETQ, per germline. V was cut by 0 bases and J by 5 bases, with 11 bases left in between.

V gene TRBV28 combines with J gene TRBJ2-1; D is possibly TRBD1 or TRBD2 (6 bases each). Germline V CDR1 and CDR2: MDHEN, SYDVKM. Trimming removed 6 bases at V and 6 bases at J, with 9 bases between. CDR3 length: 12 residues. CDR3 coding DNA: TGTGCCAGCAGCGAGGGGGGCAATGAGCAGTTCTTC. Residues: CASSEGGNEQFF.

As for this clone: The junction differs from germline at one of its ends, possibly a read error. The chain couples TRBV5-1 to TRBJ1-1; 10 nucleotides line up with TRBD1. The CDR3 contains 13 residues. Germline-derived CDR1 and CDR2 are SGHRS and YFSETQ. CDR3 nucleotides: TGCGCCAGCAGCACCAGACAGGGGGCTGACGCTTTCTTT. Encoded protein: CASSTRQGADAFF. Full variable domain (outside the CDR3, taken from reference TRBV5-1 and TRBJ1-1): KAGVTQTPRYLIKTRGQQVTLSCSPISGHRSVSWYQQTPGQGLQFLFEYFSETQRNKGNFPGRFSGRQFSNSRSEMNVSTLELGDSALYLCASSTRQGADAFFGQGTRLTVV.

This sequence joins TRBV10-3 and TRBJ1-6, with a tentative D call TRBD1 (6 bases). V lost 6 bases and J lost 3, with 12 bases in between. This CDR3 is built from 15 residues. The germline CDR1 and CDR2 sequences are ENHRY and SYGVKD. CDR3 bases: TGTGCCATCAGGAATACAGGGAACTATAATTCACCCCTCCACTTT. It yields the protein CAIRNTGNYNSPLHF.

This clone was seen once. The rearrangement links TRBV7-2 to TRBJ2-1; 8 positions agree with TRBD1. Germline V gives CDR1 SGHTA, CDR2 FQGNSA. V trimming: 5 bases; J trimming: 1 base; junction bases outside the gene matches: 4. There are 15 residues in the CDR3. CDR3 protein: CASSPDRASYNEQFF. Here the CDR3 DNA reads TGTGCCAGCAGCCCGGACAGGGCTTCCTACAATGAGCAGTTCTTC.

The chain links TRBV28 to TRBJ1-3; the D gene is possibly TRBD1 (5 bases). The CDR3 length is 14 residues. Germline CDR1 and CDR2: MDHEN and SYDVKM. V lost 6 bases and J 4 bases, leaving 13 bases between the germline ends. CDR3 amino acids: CASSTTGTGNTIYF. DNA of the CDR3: TGTGCCAGCAGCACCACAGGAACGGGAAACACCATATATTTT.

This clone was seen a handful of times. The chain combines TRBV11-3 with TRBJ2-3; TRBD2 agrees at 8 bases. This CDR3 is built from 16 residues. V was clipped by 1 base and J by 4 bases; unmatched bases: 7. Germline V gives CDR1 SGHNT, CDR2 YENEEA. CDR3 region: CASSLGGLEVADTQYF. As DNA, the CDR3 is TGTGCCAGCAGCTTAGGGGGACTAGAGGTGGCAGATACGCAGTATTTT.

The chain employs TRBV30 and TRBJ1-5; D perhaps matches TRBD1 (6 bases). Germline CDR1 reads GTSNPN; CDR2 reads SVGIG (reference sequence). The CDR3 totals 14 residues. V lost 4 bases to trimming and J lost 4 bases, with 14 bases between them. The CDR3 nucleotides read TGTGCCTGGACCCTAAGGGGGGGAAATCAGCCCCAGCATTTT. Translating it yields CAWTLRGGNQPQHF.

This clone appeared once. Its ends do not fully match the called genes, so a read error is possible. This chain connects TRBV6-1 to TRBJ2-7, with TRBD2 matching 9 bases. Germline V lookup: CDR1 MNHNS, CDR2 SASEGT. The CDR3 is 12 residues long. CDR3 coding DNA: TGTGCCAGCAGTGAAGCCTTAGCGGGGGTTTCTTTC. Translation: CASSEALAGVSF.